The text below deals with one TCR beta chain. The antigen remains unidentified. TCRdb fed the RT-PCR reads into MiXCR, producing one record per CDR3 protein. The sample includes fewer than 550,000 distinct CDR3 sequences, about 25% seen only once; the top ten take less than 2.5%. V was pared by 0 bases and J by 3 bases, with 6 bases of the junction left unmatched. The CDR3 is 17 amino acids. CDR1 is SQVTM and CDR2 is ANQGSEA in the germline V gene. The source of the sample is a study of response to subunit inactivated influenza vaccine. Study observations and caveats: The study's authors posited that every seasonal influenza vaccination enlists few new T cells.

The V call is TRBV29-1, the J call TRBJ2-2, with TRBD1 identical over 11 bases. This clonotype was sampled from a man between 45 and 60 years old who received an inactivated influenza vaccine. Sequenced here: CD4+ T cells sorted from PBMCs, sampled 5 days after vaccination. The CDR3 nucleotides read TGCAGCGTTGAAGATCCCCGGACAGGGGGCGACACCGGGGAGCTGTTTTTT. Protein product: CSVEDPRTGGDTGELFF.